The 27 T cell receptor beta chains given below trace back to one sample, sequenced in a study of blood T cell repertoires in COVID-19. TCRdb keeps only in-frame clones here, not all; method: immunoSEQ multiplex PCR. This table has about 400,000 clones, 70% to 90% appearing once. Sequenced material: peripheral blood. The receptors come from a human donor in a cohort sampled during active COVID-19.

This clone is a singleton in its sample. The chain recombines TRBV29-1 with TRBJ2-7; 10 nucleotides agree with TRBD2. Germline V gives CDR1 SQVTM, CDR2 ANQGSEA. This CDR3 region has 16 residues. V lost 3 bases to trimming and J lost 2 bases; unmatched junction nucleotides: 10. The DNA for the CDR3 is TGCAGCGTTGAGTTGGAGGCTAGCGGGGGTACCTACGAGCAGTACTTC. This codes for CSVELEASGGTYEQYF.

The CDR3 nucleotides are TGTGCCACCAGCAGGGTGTGGGCGACCCAGTACTTC. Its translation is CATSRVWATQYF. This chain links TRBV15 with TRBJ2-5; no firm D call. The V and J ends lost 3 bases and 7 bases respectively, with 9 bases between them. The length of the CDR3 is 12 residues. Germline assignment: CDR1 LNHNV and CDR2 YYDKDF (reference sequence).

The rearrangement links TRBV2 to TRBJ1-3; D ambiguous. CDR1 and CDR2 (germline): SNHLY, FYNNEI. Trimming shortened V by 7 bases and J by 4 bases, and 14 bases separated the two germline ends. The CDR3 loop spans 14 amino acids. The CDR3 sequence: CASIRRDSGNTIYF. CDR3 bases: TGTGCCAGCATCCGCCGGGATTCGGGAAACACCATATATTTT.

V and J are TRBV11-2 and TRBJ2-3; 13 bases map to TRBD2. J was trimmed by 6 bases and V by 4 bases; bases with no gene match: 1. Germline V gives CDR1 SGHAT, CDR2 FQNNGV. The CDR3 is 14 amino acids. In DNA, the CDR3 is TGTGCCAGCAGCTCGACTAGCGGGAGGGATACGCAGTATTTT. This codes for CASSSTSGRDTQYF.

The chain couples TRBV4-1 to TRBJ2-1; TRBD1 matches at 10 bases. V shed 3 bases, J shed 7 bases, and the junction held 6 bases outside the gene matches. Germline loops: CDR1 MGHRA, CDR2 YSYEKL. This CDR3 is built from 15 residues. Here the CDR3 reads CASSQFGTGANEQFF. The CDR3 DNA reads as TGCGCCAGCAGCCAGTTCGGGACAGGGGCTAATGAGCAGTTCTTC.

This sequence joins TRBV9 and TRBJ1-1, with no clear D. The CDR3 covers 13 residues. Germline V gene lookup returns CDR1 SGDLS and CDR2 YYNGEE. V was trimmed by 6 bases and J by 3 bases, leaving 12 bases between them. The CDR3 is CASNFVVDTEAFF. The CDR3 nucleotides are TGTGCCAGCAATTTCGTCGTAGACACTGAAGCTTTCTTT.

The V and J genes are TRBV5-4 and TRBJ2-7; D perhaps matches TRBD2 (5 bases). The germline gives CDR1 SGHNT, CDR2 YYREEE (reference sequence). This CDR3 spans 14 amino acids. V lost 4 bases and J 9 bases, leaving 20 bases between the germline ends. The CDR3 region is CASSAAGTRAGQYF. In DNA form, the CDR3 reads TGTGCCAGCAGCGCCGCAGGAACGCGGGCGGGGCAGTACTTC.

Only one count was recorded for this clone. This chain joins TRBV24-1 and TRBJ2-7; D uncertain. Trimming pared 1 base from V and 1 base from J, leaving 7 bases between. Germline CDR1 and CDR2: KGHDR and SFDVKD. This CDR3 has 14 amino acids. CDR3 amino acids: CATSDLSRSYEQYF. The CDR3 nucleotides read TGTGCCACCAGTGATTTAAGCAGGTCCTACGAGCAGTACTTC.

The J gene is TRBJ2-3, the V gene TRBV5-8, with 9 bases that match TRBD2. The germline gives CDR1 SGHTS, CDR2 YDEGEE. The CDR3 has 17 residues. V lost 0 bases to trimming and J lost 6 bases; unmatched junction nucleotides: 11. DNA of the CDR3: TGTGCCAGCAGCTTGGTTTTGGCGGGAGGGGCCTGGGATACGCAGTATTTT. Its protein is CASSLVLAGGAWDTQYF.

The gene calls are TRBV3-1 (or the pseudogene TRBV3-2) and TRBJ2-2; possible D gene TRBD1, 6 bases. Trimming took 6 bases from V and 4 from J, leaving 12 bases between them. This CDR3 has 14 amino acids. Germline V gene lookup returns CDR1 LGHDT and CDR2 YNNKEL (reference sequence). CDR3 sequence (DNA): TGTGCCAGCAGACCCGGGACATTCACCGGGGAGCTGTTTTTT. It specifies CASRPGTFTGELFF.

The chain employs TRBV18 and TRBJ1-4, with 7 nucleotides matching TRBD1. J lost 4 bases, V lost 4 bases, and 9 bases had no gene match. From germline, CDR1 is KGHSH and CDR2 LQKENI. This CDR3 region has 16 residues. DNA for the CDR3: TGTGCCAGCTCACGCCAACAGGGGCGTAGTAATGAAAAACTGTTTTTT. This gives the protein CASSRQQGRSNEKLFF. Using reference TRBV18 and TRBJ1-4 for the parts outside the CDR3, the full variable domain is NAGVMQNPRHLVRRRGQEARLRCSPMKGHSHVYWYRQLPEEGLKFMVYLQKENIIDESGMPKERFSAEFPKEGPSILRIQQVVRGDSAAYFCASSRQQGRSNEKLFFGSGTQLSVL.

V is TRBV21-1 and J is TRBJ2-3; TRBD2 is the table's D call and was not checked against the DNA. TRBV21-1 is a known pseudogene. This CDR3 contains 18 residues. As DNA, the CDR3 is TGTGCCAGCAGCCGACCCGGGACTAGCGGGAGAGGCACAGATACGCAGTATTTT. Translating gives CASSRPGTSGRGTDTQYF.

The sample holds one count of this clone. Here the CDR3 DNA reads TGTGCCAGCAGGGGACAGGGGGAAGAGACCCAGTACTTC. It yields the protein CASRGQGEETQYF. The chain has TRBV2 and TRBJ2-5; TRBD1 matches at 11 bases. This CDR3 comprises 13 residues. Trimming at V came to 6 bases and at J to 3 bases, leaving 0 bases not matched to a gene. Germline-derived CDR1 and CDR2 are SNHLY and FYNNEI.

J is TRBJ2-1 and V is TRBV3-1 (or the pseudogene TRBV3-2); 7 nucleotides agree with TRBD1. The ends lost 1 base at V and 13 bases at J; junction bases unmatched: 7. CDR3 length equals 13 residues. From germline, CDR1 is LGHDT and CDR2 YNNKEL (reference sequence). The DNA for the CDR3 is TGTGCCAGCAGCCAAGGGACAGGTAGGGGACAGTTCTTC. This codes for CASSQGTGRGQFF.

Comment on this clone: The sample holds other DNA sequences that translate to the same CDR3. The chain employs TRBV10-3 and TRBJ2-3; 10 bases agree with TRBD2. The CDR3 has 13 amino acids. Germline V gives CDR1 ENHRY, CDR2 SYGVKD. Trimming removed 9 bases from V and 2 bases from J; junction bases left unmatched: 2. The CDR3 nucleotides read TGTGCCATAAGCGGGGGGGCCACAGATACGCAGTATTTT. It is translated as CAISGGATDTQYF.

V usage is TRBV10-2 and J usage is TRBJ2-1; 12 bases align to TRBD2. Per germline, CDR1 WSHSY and CDR2 SAAADI. The length of the CDR3 is 14 residues. After removal of 10 bases from V and 4 bases from J, the junction contained 5 bases not matched to a gene. The CDR3 sequence: CATNLAGGYNEQFF. The DNA of the CDR3 is TGCGCCACCAACCTAGCGGGAGGGTACAATGAGCAGTTCTTC.

The V and J genes are TRBV30 and TRBJ2-5; TRBD1 aligns across 7 bases. CDR3 length equals 14 residues. The germline V gene encodes CDR1 GTSNPN and CDR2 SVGIG (reference sequence). V was pared by 5 bases and J by 9 bases, with 15 bases of the junction left unmatched. In DNA, the CDR3 is TGTGCCTGGGGCCGGGACAGCTATTCGAAGGCCCAGTACTTC. The encoded protein is CAWGRDSYSKAQYF.

The V call is TRBV6-2 or TRBV6-3, the J call TRBJ2-1; maybe TRBD2 (7 bases). The V end was cut by 2 bases, the J end by 9 bases, with 17 bases between. This CDR3 is built from 15 residues. Per the germline V gene, CDR1 is MNHEY and CDR2 is SVGEGT. The CDR3 bases are TGTGCCAGCAGTTACGGGCGTGGGGGGGCCAGTGAGCAGTTCTTC. Translation: CASSYGRGGASEQFF.

This clone came up a few times. The rearrangement links TRBV19 to TRBJ1-5, with TRBD1 identical over 9 bases. V trimming: 6 bases; J trimming: 4 bases; junction bases outside the gene matches: 4. The CDR3 loop spans 14 amino acids. Looked up from germline, CDR1 is LNHDA and CDR2 is SQIVND (reference sequence). The CDR3 region is CASSRDRENQPQHF. The CDR3 region has the DNA TGTGCCAGTAGCCGGGACAGGGAGAATCAGCCCCAGCATTTT. Combining the CDR3 with reference TRBV19 and TRBJ1-5 gives the whole variable domain DGGITQSPKYLFRKEGQNVTLSCEQNLNHDAMYWYRQDPGQGLRLIYYSQIVNDFQKGDIAEGYSVSREKKESFPLTVTSAQKNPTAFYLCASSRDRENQPQHFGDGTRLSIL.

CDR3 coding DNA: TGCGCCAGCAGGGGACTAGCGGTATTCGAGCAGTACTTC. This encodes CASRGLAVFEQYF. The chain employs TRBV5-1 and TRBJ2-7; 11 nucleotides line up with TRBD2. J gave up 6 bases and V 5 bases, and 4 bases lay outside the gene matches. The germline V gene encodes CDR1 SGHRS and CDR2 YFSETQ. The CDR3 is made up of 13 amino acids.

This sequence joins TRBV6-5 and TRBJ1-5, with 8 bases that match TRBD1. V dropped 6 bases and J dropped 3; count of bases not matched to a gene: 7. Per the germline V gene, CDR1 is MNHEY and CDR2 is SVGAGI. This CDR3 contains 15 residues. The CDR3 nucleotides are TGTGCCAGCAGCTGGACAGGGTATTACAATCAGCCCCAGCATTTT. This encodes CASSWTGYYNQPQHF.

V usage is TRBV12-3 or TRBV12-4 and J usage is TRBJ1-4, with 10 bases fitting TRBD1. The CDR3 contains 13 residues. Trimming removed 8 bases from V and 7 bases from J; junction bases left unmatched: 4. The CDR3 region is CASSWDRGEKLFF. The CDR3 coding sequence is TGTGCCAGCTCCTGGGACAGGGGTGAAAAACTGTTTTTT.

J is TRBJ1-5 and V is TRBV7-8; D may be TRBD1 (6 bases). Germline CDR1 and CDR2: SGHVS and FQNEAQ. V was trimmed by 6 bases and J by 2 bases, leaving 14 bases between them. The CDR3 is made up of 15 amino acids. CDR3 bases: TGTGCCAGCAGTGGTCGGGAGGGGGGCAATCAGCCCCAGCATTTT. Protein sequence: CASSGREGGNQPQHF.

The V and J genes are TRBV5-1 and TRBJ2-2; D possibly corresponds to TRBD2 (5 bases). This CDR3 has 15 amino acids. The germline V gene has CDR1 SGHRS and CDR2 YFSETQ. Trimming removed 0 bases from V and 8 bases from J, with 14 bases in between. DNA for the CDR3: TGCGCCAGCAGCTTGGGCGGCGGGTTGACGGGGGAGCTGTTTTTT. Its protein is CASSLGGGLTGELFF.

The genes are TRBV7-3 and TRBJ2-3; the D gene is possibly TRBD2 (5 bases). The V end was cut by 1 base, the J end by 0 bases, with 8 bases between. Per germline, CDR1 SGHTA and CDR2 FQGTGA. The CDR3 runs to 15 residues. The CDR3 loop is CASSLMGGSTDTQYF. CDR3 nucleotides: TGTGCCAGCAGCTTAATGGGCGGGAGCACAGATACGCAGTATTTT.

In DNA, the CDR3 is TGTGCCAGCAGTGCTCTAGCGGGAGATTTAAATGAGCAGTTCTTC. Protein sequence: CASSALAGDLNEQFF. This chain uses TRBV6-4 with TRBJ2-1, with 10 bases identical to TRBD2. CDR1 and CDR2 (germline): MRHNA, SNTAGT. The CDR3 is made up of 15 amino acids. V trimming: 4 bases; J trimming: 7 bases; junction bases outside the gene matches: 7.

Only a few counts were recorded for this clone. CDR3 nucleotides: TGCGCCAGCAGCCAAGTAGATCTAGGACTAGCGGGGTACAATGAGCAGTTCTTC. This sequence encodes CASSQVDLGLAGYNEQFF. This chain uses TRBV4-1 with TRBJ2-1; 12 nucleotides agree with TRBD2. Trimming cost V 1 base and J 4 bases; bases outside gene matches: 8. From germline, CDR1 is MGHRA and CDR2 YSYEKL. CDR3 length: 18 residues.